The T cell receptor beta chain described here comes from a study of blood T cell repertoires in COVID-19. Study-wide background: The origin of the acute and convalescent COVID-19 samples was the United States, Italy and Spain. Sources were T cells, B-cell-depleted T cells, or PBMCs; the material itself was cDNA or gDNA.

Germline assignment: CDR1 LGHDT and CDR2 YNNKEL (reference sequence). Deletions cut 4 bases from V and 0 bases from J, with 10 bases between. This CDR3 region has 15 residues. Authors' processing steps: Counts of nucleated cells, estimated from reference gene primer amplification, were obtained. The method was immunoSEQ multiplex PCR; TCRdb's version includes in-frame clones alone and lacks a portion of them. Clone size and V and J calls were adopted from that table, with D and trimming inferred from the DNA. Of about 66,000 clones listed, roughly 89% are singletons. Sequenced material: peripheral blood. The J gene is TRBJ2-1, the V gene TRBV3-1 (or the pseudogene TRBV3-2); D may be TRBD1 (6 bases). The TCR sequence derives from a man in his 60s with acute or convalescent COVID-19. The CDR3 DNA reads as TGTGCCAGCAGCCCGGACAGTTCCTCCTACAATGAGCAGTTCTTC. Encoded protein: CASSPDSSSYNEQFF.